The 11 T cell receptor beta chains given below trace back to one sample, sequenced in a study of identical twins (dated by TCRdb to between 2015 and 2016). Library method: 5' RACE. Sequenced on an Illumina HiSeq 2000. TCRdb reprocessing: public reads trimmed at Q25 with fastp, clones called with MiXCR, in-frame beta chains kept. Each CDR3 protein gets just one entry, which takes the most common genes and DNA from the rows behind it. This sample has about 240,000 distinct CDR3 sequences in its table, and 6.5% to 9% of those were observed once. The top ten clonotypes cover around 5% of the sample. The same data also went into a second study, on yellow fever vaccine responses in identical twins.

The sample consisted of CD8+ T cells sorted from blood. Receptor source: a woman aged 18-30 years in good health.

The rearrangement uses TRBV6-1 and TRBJ2-5; D possibly uses TRBD1 or TRBD2 (5 bases each). V lost 5 bases, J lost 5 bases, and 21 bases lay in between. The germline V gene encodes CDR1 MNHNS and CDR2 SASEGT. The CDR3 spans 16 residues. This CDR3 is CASSMTAGDARETQYF. For the CDR3, the DNA is TGTGCCAGCAGTATGACTGCCGGGGACGCAAGGGAGACCCAGTACTTC.

The V and J genes are TRBV4-1 and TRBJ1-1; no definite D call. From germline, CDR1 is MGHRA and CDR2 YSYEKL. There are 15 residues in the CDR3. The ends were cut back, 1 base at V and 1 base at J, with 10 bases in the middle. This CDR3 reads CASSQGPRPNTEAFF. In DNA, the CDR3 is TGCGCCAGCAGCCAAGGGCCTCGACCGAACACTGAAGCTTTCTTT.

This clonotype has at least ten counts. J is TRBJ2-3 and V is TRBV29-1; weak D call: TRBD2 (6 bases). Germline CDR1 and CDR2: SQVTM and ANQGSEA. V lost 3 bases to trimming and J lost 2 bases, with 12 bases between them. The CDR3 is 14 residues long. The CDR3, as DNA: TGCAGCGTTGAGGGCGCGGGACTCACAGATACGCAGTATTTT. It translates to CSVEGAGLTDTQYF.

The J gene is TRBJ2-7, the V gene TRBV4-1, with TRBD1 as a possible D gene (5 bases). Germline V gene sequence: CDR1 MGHRA, CDR2 YSYEKL. The CDR3 length is 14 residues. V was pared by 1 base and J by 3 bases, with 10 bases between. The CDR3 DNA reads TGCGCCAGCAGCCAAGGGGGCAGGGTCTACGAGCAGTACTTC. It encodes CASSQGGRVYEQYF.

The chain has TRBV7-9 and TRBJ1-5; D may be TRBD1 (6 bases). With 5 bases removed from V and 8 bases from J, the gap between germline ends came to 10 bases. The CDR3 has 12 amino acids. The germline V gene encodes CDR1 SEHNR and CDR2 FQNEAQ (reference sequence). CDR3 DNA sequence: TGTGCCAGCAGCCCAGGGGCGGAGCCCCAGCATTTT. Amino acid sequence: CASSPGAEPQHF.

This clonotype was observed at least ten times. This rearrangement joins TRBV12-3 or TRBV12-4 to TRBJ2-3, with 7 positions matching TRBD1. Trimming took 6 bases from V and 2 from J; bases not matched to a gene: 5. This CDR3 spans 14 amino acids. The CDR3 loop reads CASSTGADTDTQYF. CDR3 in DNA: TGTGCCAGCAGCACAGGGGCCGACACAGATACGCAGTATTTT.

This chain connects TRBV7-9 to TRBJ2-5, with D possibly TRBD1 on 6 matching bases. This CDR3 contains 13 residues. Trimming pared 5 bases from V and 5 bases from J, leaving 12 bases between. Germline-derived CDR1 and CDR2 are SEHNR and FQNEAQ (reference sequence). The CDR3 sequence: CASSGRGPETQYF. Here the CDR3 DNA reads TGTGCCAGCAGCGGCAGGGGACCTGAGACCCAGTACTTC.

This clonotype has at least ten counts. The chain is built from TRBV12-3 or TRBV12-4 and TRBJ1-3; D gene ambiguous. The CDR3 totals 12 residues. With 3 bases removed from V and 3 bases from J, the gap between germline ends came to 3 bases. The CDR3 reads CASSFGGNTIYF. Here the CDR3 DNA reads TGTGCCAGCAGTTTTGGTGGAAACACCATATATTTT.

In this sample, this clonotype turned up many times. The chain couples TRBV29-1 to TRBJ2-3; TRBD2 matches at 7 bases. This CDR3 has 13 residues. Trimming cost V 7 bases and J 4 bases; bases outside gene matches: 8. Germline-derived CDR1 and CDR2 are SQVTM and ANQGSEA. The CDR3 region is CSGGEGGPDTQYF. CDR3 in DNA: TGCAGCGGTGGGGAGGGAGGCCCAGATACGCAGTATTTT.

Regarding this clonotype: At one of its ends the junction is not consistent with the germline gene, which may arise from a read error. The rearrangement links TRBV7-9 to TRBJ1-3; D call uncertain. The germline CDR1 and CDR2 sequences are SEHNR and FQNEAQ (reference sequence). This CDR3 is 12 amino acids long. CDR3 in amino acids: CASSLVETSWHF. In DNA form, the CDR3 reads TGTGCCAGCAGCTTAGTGGAAACATCCTGGCATTTT.

Ten or more counts support this clonotype. The V call is TRBV27, the J call TRBJ2-2, with a weak D call TRBD2 (6 bases). Germline assignment: CDR1 MNHEY and CDR2 SMNVEV (reference sequence). CDR3 length: 16 amino acids. V was pared by 4 bases and J by 7 bases, with 19 bases between. The CDR3 sequence is CASSSYSGGGIGELFF. The CDR3 bases are TGTGCCAGCAGTTCCTATAGCGGTGGAGGTATCGGGGAGCTGTTTTTT.